These 2 T cell receptor beta chains were all obtained from the same sample, sequenced in a study of blood T cell repertoires in COVID-19. Repertoires were generated with immunoSEQ multiplex PCR, while TCRdb's copy carries only in-frame clones and drops some. Altogether a few hundred thousand clones are present, roughly 86% being singletons, with the ten largest covering approximately 6.8%. The specimen sequenced was peripheral blood. These receptors were collected from a woman aged 70-85 years with active or convalescent COVID-19.

The chain joins TRBV6-5 to TRBJ1-1; 7 nucleotides align to TRBD1. Germline assignment: CDR1 MNHEY and CDR2 SVGAGI. Trimming removed 7 bases from V and 6 bases from J; junction bases left unmatched: 11. This CDR3 comprises 14 residues. The CDR3 sequence is CASKGAGRFAEAFF. For the CDR3, the DNA is TGTGCCAGCAAGGGGGCGGGGAGGTTCGCTGAAGCTTTCTTT.

The chain links TRBV2 to TRBJ1-1; 8 nucleotides align to TRBD1. Trimming cost V 7 bases and J 8 bases; bases outside gene matches: 12. The CDR3 is made up of 14 amino acids. Germline lookup yields CDR1 SNHLY and CDR2 FYNNEI. The CDR3 DNA sequence: TGTGCCAGCATTCAGGACAGGGTATCTGTGGAAGCTTTCTTT. Translation: CASIQDRVSVEAFF.